This T cell receptor beta chain was observed in a study of early T cells in non-severe SARS-CoV-2 infection. Researchers tagged individual cDNA molecules with unique molecular identifiers. TCRdb reanalysed the 5' RACE reads using MiXCR and keeps one entry per CDR3 protein. The table records around 60,000 distinct CDR3 sequences, about 12% of them present only once. The CDR3 contains 12 residues. The trim removed 11 bases at V and 5 bases at J, leaving 4 bases unmatched. In germline, CDR1 is ENHRY, CDR2 SYGVKD. This chain joins TRBV10-3 and TRBJ2-1, with TRBD2 matching 9 bases. The receptor was derived from an adult who was a healthcare worker with PCR-confirmed SARS-CoV-2 infection or an uninfected control (not recorded which). The specimen sequenced was whole blood. Written as DNA, the CDR3 is TGTGCCCTAAGCGGGGGGCACAATGAGCAGTTCTTC. Its protein product is CALSGGHNEQFF.